These 31 T cell receptor beta chains originate from one sample sequenced in a study of T-cell reconstitution after alpha-beta-depleted transplantation in children. As it was prepared, the TCRbeta library received unique molecular identifiers. TCRdb reprocessed the PCR reads with MiXCR, giving one entry per CDR3 protein. The sample carries around 360,000 distinct CDR3 sequences, under 13% recorded once. Sequenced here: PBMCs from the stem cell graft donor, sampled from the stem cell graft. These receptors were taken from a human donor who donated a stem cell graft to a child with acute lymphoblastic leukemia.

This clonotype has just a few counts. This chain joins TRBV30 and TRBJ1-5; D might be TRBD1 (5 bases). V shed 0 bases and J shed 6 bases, with 12 bases lying between them. Germline V gene data show CDR1 as GTSNPN and CDR2 as SVGIG (reference sequence). This CDR3 spans 14 amino acids. The CDR3 sequence is CAWSVGVGGQPQHF. As DNA, the CDR3 is TGTGCCTGGAGTGTGGGGGTGGGGGGTCAGCCCCAGCATTTT.

This sequence joins TRBV15 and TRBJ2-2; D uncertain. Trimming left V 0 bases short and J 5 bases short, with 7 bases between. The germline V gene encodes CDR1 LNHNV and CDR2 YYDKDF (reference sequence). CDR3 size: 14 residues. The CDR3, as DNA: TGTGCCACCAGCAGAGATAGGGATACCGGGGAGCTGTTTTTT. It codes for CATSRDRDTGELFF.

This clonotype was picked up a small number of times. V is TRBV20-1 and J is TRBJ2-1, with TRBD2 identical over 9 bases. This CDR3 has 15 residues. Looked up from germline, CDR1 is DFQATT and CDR2 is SNEGSKA (reference sequence). V shed 0 bases, J shed 7 bases, and the junction held 7 bases outside the gene matches. The CDR3 nucleotides are TGCAGTGCTAGAGATAGGGTAACTAGCGGGAATGAGCAGTTCTTC. Encoded protein: CSARDRVTSGNEQFF.

The table lists this clonotype with many counts. The CDR3 coding sequence is TGTGCCAGCTCATGGGACAGAAGCTACGAGCAGTACTTC. Translated: CASSWDRSYEQYF. The V gene is TRBV6-6, the J gene TRBJ2-7, with TRBD1 matching 7 bases. The CDR3 consists of 13 residues. V was clipped by 8 bases and J by 3 bases; unmatched bases: 7. CDR1 and CDR2 (germline): MNHNY, SVGAGI (reference sequence).

Ten or more counts support this clonotype. This chain connects TRBV29-1 to TRBJ1-1; D is perhaps TRBD1 (6 bases). CDR1 is SQVTM and CDR2 is ANQGSEA in the germline V gene. The CDR3 runs 17 residues. V lost 7 bases and J lost 0, with 24 bases in between. DNA of the CDR3: TGCAGCGGGTCCCCAACAGGGTTTGGGGTAATGAACACTGAAGCTTTCTTT. Amino acids: CSGSPTGFGVMNTEAFF. Supplemented by reference TRBV29-1 and TRBJ1-1, the full variable domain reads SAVISQKPSRDICQRGTSLTIQCQVDSQVTMMFWYRQQPGQSLTLIATANQGSEATYESGFVIDKFPISRPNLTFSTLTVSNMSPEDSSIYLCSGSPTGFGVMNTEAFFGQGTRLTVV.

The chain carries TRBV12-3 or TRBV12-4 and TRBJ2-5, with 7 bases lining up with TRBD2. This CDR3 contains 13 residues. V lost 3 bases and J lost 5; bases outside the gene matches: 3. CDR3 bases: TGTGCCAGCAGTTTCGGCGGGAGTGAGACCCAGTACTTC. This translates into CASSFGGSETQYF.

This clonotype was recorded at least ten times. V gene TRBV27 combines with J gene TRBJ2-7, with 13 nucleotides matching TRBD2. The CDR3 is 14 amino acids. Germline loops: CDR1 MNHEY, CDR2 SMNVEV (reference sequence). Trimming removed 6 bases from V and 10 bases from J; junction bases left unmatched: 9. This chain's CDR3 is CASRRVGLAGDQYF. The CDR3 DNA reads as TGTGCCAGCAGACGCGTCGGACTAGCGGGAGATCAGTACTTC.

There are a few counts of this clonotype. The gene calls are TRBV29-1 and TRBJ1-1, with D possibly TRBD1 on 5 matching bases. The CDR3 consists of 16 residues. CDR1 and CDR2 (germline): SQVTM, ANQGSEA. The V end was cut by 8 bases, the J end by 0 bases, with 22 bases between. CDR3 nucleotide sequence: TGCAGCCCCTTTCCCATTTGGGGCGACATGAACACTGAAGCTTTCTTT. This sequence encodes CSPFPIWGDMNTEAFF. The full variable domain, completed using reference TRBV29-1 and TRBJ1-1, is SAVISQKPSRDICQRGTSLTIQCQVDSQVTMMFWYRQQPGQSLTLIATANQGSEATYESGFVIDKFPISRPNLTFSTLTVSNMSPEDSSIYLCSPFPIWGDMNTEAFFGQGTRLTVV.

This clonotype appeared many times. This chain's CDR3 is CASSFRQQFF. Written as DNA, the CDR3 is TGTGCCAGCAGTTTTAGGCAGCAGTTCTTC. The chain uses TRBV12-3 or TRBV12-4 and TRBJ2-1, with D hard to call. The CDR3 totals 10 residues. V was pared by 3 bases and J by 11 bases, with 5 bases between.

The V call is TRBV5-4, the J call TRBJ1-4; tentative D call: TRBD1 (5 bases). V was cut by 1 base and J by 7 bases, with 23 bases left in between. The length of the CDR3 is 18 residues. CDR1 SGHNT and CDR2 YYREEE come from the germline V gene (reference sequence). DNA of the CDR3: TGTGCCAGCAGCTTGAAAGGGGCAGGTGGGCGAAATATTGAAAAACTGTTTTTT. It is translated as CASSLKGAGGRNIEKLFF.

The chain employs TRBV4-3 and TRBJ2-7; D gene unclear. CDR1 and CDR2 (germline): LGHNA, YSLEER. Between the trimmed V and J ends, which lost 0 bases and 7 bases, there was a span of 13 bases. The CDR3 extends over 14 amino acids. CDR3 region: CASSQDGSSREQYF. The CDR3 DNA is TGCGCCAGCAGCCAAGATGGTAGCTCGCGTGAGCAGTACTTC.

This clonotype has a count of ten or more. The chain couples TRBV12-3 or TRBV12-4 to TRBJ2-1, with D hard to call. The CDR3 has 16 residues. Between the trimmed V and J ends, which lost 2 bases and 2 bases, there was a span of 13 bases. The CDR3 reads CASSLLFSETYNEQFF. The CDR3 DNA is TGTGCCAGCAGTTTATTATTTTCGGAAACCTACAATGAGCAGTTCTTC.

Many counts were recorded for this clonotype. The chain employs TRBV4-3 and TRBJ2-3; no clear D. The CDR3 is 14 residues long. Looked up from germline, CDR1 is LGHNA and CDR2 is YSLEER. V lost 0 bases and J lost 0, with 4 bases in between. CDR3 amino acids: CASSQDSSTDTQYF. The CDR3 region has the DNA TGCGCCAGCAGCCAAGACTCCAGCACAGATACGCAGTATTTT.

This clonotype was observed a handful of times. This chain connects TRBV2 to TRBJ2-5; TRBD2 matches 7 bases. V was pared by 6 bases and J by 1 base, with 8 bases of the junction left unmatched. The CDR3 is 15 amino acids. Looked up from germline, CDR1 is SNHLY and CDR2 is FYNNEI. CDR3 nucleotides: TGTGCCAGCAGCCGGGGGGACGGCTCCCAAGAGACCCAGTACTTC. Its translation is CASSRGDGSQETQYF.

This clonotype came up many times. The chain is built from TRBV27 and TRBJ2-3, with D unresolved. Germline CDR1 MNHEY, CDR2 SMNVEV (reference sequence). The CDR3 consists of 15 residues. The ends were cut back, 5 bases at V and 4 bases at J, with 16 bases in the middle. The CDR3 DNA is TGTGCCAGCAGTAGACCCCCTACTGGGGCAGATACGCAGTATTTT. Its translation is CASSRPPTGADTQYF.

The chain has TRBV20-1 and TRBJ2-3; D is ambiguous. Trimming pared 4 bases from V and 0 bases from J, leaving 17 bases between. The CDR3 runs to 16 residues. In germline, CDR1 is DFQATT, CDR2 SNEGSKA (reference sequence). DNA for the CDR3: TGCAGTGCTACCCCCGCTGAGGTTACTAGCACAGATACGCAGTATTTT. Translating gives CSATPAEVTSTDTQYF.

This clonotype was counted a few times. The V and J genes are TRBV4-1 and TRBJ1-2; TRBD1 matches 7 bases. The germline V gene has CDR1 MGHRA and CDR2 YSYEKL. The length of the CDR3 is 16 residues. V was pared by 1 base and J by 1 base, with 6 bases of the junction left unmatched. The CDR3 sequence: CASSQVGGGGNYGYTF. In DNA, the CDR3 is TGCGCCAGCAGCCAAGTGGGAGGGGGCGGTAACTATGGCTACACCTTC.

This clonotype was seen only a few times. The chain has TRBV20-1 and TRBJ1-3; D gene unclear. The V gene's germline CDR1 is DFQATT and CDR2 SNEGSKA (reference sequence). V was cut by 3 bases and J by 0 bases, with 21 bases left in between. The CDR3 is 18 residues long. CDR3 in amino acids: CSASRPLSGHHSGNTIYF. CDR3 DNA: TGCAGTGCTAGTCGTCCGTTGTCTGGGCACCACTCTGGAAACACCATATATTTT.

This clonotype was seen ten or more times. The rearrangement joins TRBV27 to TRBJ2-3; 10 nucleotides align to TRBD2. The V segment lost 3 bases and the J segment 3 bases; nucleotides outside the gene matches: 3. Germline V gives CDR1 MNHEY, CDR2 SMNVEV (reference sequence). The CDR3 extends over 15 amino acids. The CDR3 sequence is CASSLLAGVTDTQYF. CDR3 nucleotide sequence: TGTGCCAGCAGTTTGCTAGCGGGAGTGACAGATACGCAGTATTTT.

Here the CDR3 reads CSAPTSGSNIQYF. The DNA for the CDR3 is TGCAGTGCCCCGACTAGCGGGAGCAACATTCAGTACTTC. This sequence joins TRBV20-1 and TRBJ2-4; TRBD2 matches at 12 bases. Germline assignment: CDR1 DFQATT and CDR2 SNEGSKA (reference sequence). The CDR3 is 13 amino acids. V lost 6 bases to trimming and J lost 7 bases; unmatched junction nucleotides: 4.

There are a few counts of this clonotype. CDR3 DNA sequence: TGTGCCAGCACTTGGGAAGGGGGGTCCACCCAGTACTTC. Amino acid sequence: CASTWEGGSTQYF. The chain is built from TRBV2 and TRBJ2-7; D is possibly TRBD1 or TRBD2 (6 bases each). Germline values: CDR1 SNHLY, CDR2 FYNNEI. CDR3 size: 13 residues. The germline V and J ends were trimmed by 7 bases and 10 bases, with 20 bases remaining between them.

As regards this clonotype: Mismatch with germline at one junction end may stem from a read error. The V call is TRBV7-9, the J call TRBJ2-7; TRBD2 matches at 7 bases. This CDR3 region has 13 residues. Germline assignment: CDR1 SEHNR and CDR2 FQNEAQ (reference sequence). The CDR3 bases are TGTGCCATCAGCTCCGGACTAGCCTACGAGCAGTACTTC. As protein: CAISSGLAYEQYF.

The chain has TRBV28 and TRBJ2-7; 8 bases are a match to TRBD1. V dropped 7 bases and J dropped 6; count of bases not matched to a gene: 11. This CDR3 is 14 amino acids long. Per the germline V gene, CDR1 is MDHEN and CDR2 is SYDVKM. CDR3 region: CASNSLQGVGEQYF. In DNA, the CDR3 is TGTGCCAGCAATTCGTTACAGGGGGTAGGCGAGCAGTACTTC.

The gene calls are TRBV2 and TRBJ2-3; a weak D match, TRBD2 (6 bases). The CDR3 sequence is 15 residues long. Trimming pared 2 bases from V and 1 base from J, leaving 10 bases between. Germline assignment: CDR1 SNHLY and CDR2 FYNNEI. The CDR3 bases are TGTGCCAGCAGTGAATGGCGGGGCCGCACAGATACGCAGTATTTT. Amino acid sequence: CASSEWRGRTDTQYF.

J is TRBJ2-1 and V is TRBV2; 11 bases align to TRBD2. The J segment lost 0 bases and the V segment lost 3 bases, leaving 7 bases of the junction unmatched. This CDR3 contains 18 residues. Looked up from germline, CDR1 is SNHLY and CDR2 is FYNNEI. CDR3 sequence reads: CASSEPSGRHSSYNEQFF. The CDR3 nucleotides are TGTGCCAGCAGTGAGCCTAGCGGGAGGCACAGCTCCTACAATGAGCAGTTCTTC. The whole variable domain, filled in from reference TRBV2 and TRBJ2-1, reads EPEVTQTPSHQVTQMGQEVILRCVPISNHLYFYWYRQILGQKVEFLVSFYNNEISEKSEIFDDQFSVERPDGSNFTLKIRSTKLEDSAMYFCASSEPSGRHSSYNEQFFGPGTRLTVL.

This clonotype was recorded at least ten times. J is TRBJ2-1 and V is TRBV4-1; possible D gene TRBD2, 6 bases. CDR1 and CDR2 from the germline V gene are MGHRA and YSYEKL. This CDR3 has 15 amino acids. V was trimmed by 4 bases and J by 7 bases, leaving 17 bases between them. The CDR3: CASSPSGRSWNEQFF. The CDR3, as DNA: TGCGCCAGCAGCCCCAGCGGGCGGTCCTGGAATGAGCAGTTCTTC.

V gene TRBV20-1 combines with J gene TRBJ1-6; possible D gene TRBD1, 6 bases. V was shortened by 5 bases and J by 10 bases, with 18 bases between the two germline ends. Germline V gene lookup returns CDR1 DFQATT and CDR2 SNEGSKA (reference sequence). The CDR3 runs 14 residues. CDR3 residues: CSARPPQGLSPLHF. The CDR3 DNA follows: TGCAGTGCTCGACCCCCACAGGGTTTATCACCCCTCCACTTT.

As concerns this clonotype: One junction end disagrees with the germline gene, perhaps due to a read error. CDR3: CASCLAPGLAGSGANGLTF. Written as DNA, the CDR3 is TGTGCCAGCTGTTTAGCCCCGGGACTAGCGGGCTCTGGGGCCAACGGCCTGACTTTC. The J gene is TRBJ2-6, the V gene TRBV12-3 or TRBV12-4, with 12 positions matching TRBD2. The CDR3 loop spans 19 amino acids.

This clonotype showed up just a few times. The chain has TRBV7-9 and TRBJ2-1; 7 bases line up with TRBD2. CDR1 is SEHNR and CDR2 is FQNEAQ in the germline V gene (reference sequence). The CDR3 is made up of 15 amino acids. V dropped 0 bases and J dropped 7; count of bases not matched to a gene: 6. As DNA, the CDR3 is TGTGCCAGCAGCTTAGCAGTGGGAGGGCCGAATGAGCAGTTCTTC. Encoded protein: CASSLAVGGPNEQFF. The full variable domain, its missing parts supplied by reference TRBV7-9 and TRBJ2-1, is DTGVSQNPRHKITKRGQNVTFRCDPISEHNRLYWYRQTLGQGPEFLTYFQNEAQLEKSRLLSDRFSAERPKGSFSTLEIQRTEQGDSAMYLCASSLAVGGPNEQFFGPGTRLTVL.

This clonotype was seen ten or more times. This sequence joins TRBV7-9 and TRBJ1-1; 7 positions match TRBD1. The CDR3 is 15 amino acids. With V trimmed by 3 bases and J by 3 bases, 7 bases remained unmatched. CDR1 is SEHNR, CDR2 FQNEAQ, per germline (reference sequence). The CDR3 reads CASSFGRGFDTEAFF. For the CDR3, the DNA is TGTGCCAGCAGCTTCGGCAGGGGGTTTGACACTGAAGCTTTCTTT.

The chain combines TRBV11-2 with TRBJ1-6, with D hard to call. Trimming removed 0 bases from V and 7 bases from J, with 16 bases in between. Germline V gene data show CDR1 as SGHAT and CDR2 as FQNNGV. The CDR3 totals 17 residues. The CDR3 DNA sequence: TGTGCCAGCAGCTTAGATCGGTGGGGAGGGAGAAATTCACCCCTCCACTTT. It encodes CASSLDRWGGRNSPLHF. Full variable domain (missing parts from reference TRBV11-2 and TRBJ1-6): EAGVAQSPRYKIIEKRQSVAFWCNPISGHATLYWYQQILGQGPKLLIQFQNNGVVDDSQLPKDRFSAERLKGVDSTLKIQPAKLEDSAVYLCASSLDRWGGRNSPLHFGNGTRLTVT.